The next 21 T cell receptor beta chains were all read from a single sample in a study of post-analysis software for immune sequencing data. Points from the study as a whole: Controls had lower frequencies than patients of four or five TRBV segments, which included TRBV5-6, TRBV5-1 and TRBV20-1.

Incorporated into the TCR beta cDNA libraries were unique molecular identifiers, which served to reduce PCR and sequencing biases. TCRdb re-derived calls from the PCR reads in MiXCR, one entry per CDR3 protein. This table has approximately 770,000 distinct CDR3 sequences, about 43% appearing once. These receptors are not linked to any known antigen. Sequencing input: blood. The receptors here all came from a girl under 18 with multiple sclerosis.

This clonotype appeared once. J is TRBJ1-2 and V is TRBV6-5; perhaps TRBD1 as D (5 bases). This CDR3 is 17 amino acids long. Germline V gene sequence: CDR1 MNHEY, CDR2 SVGAGI. Trimming took 2 bases from V and 0 from J, leaving 16 bases between them. This CDR3 is CASSYTRQGHPNYGYTF. The CDR3 DNA follows: TGTGCCAGCAGTTACACTCGGCAGGGTCATCCTAACTATGGCTACACCTTC.

This clonotype was seen a few times. This chain joins TRBV7-3 and TRBJ1-1, with D perhaps matching TRBD1 (5 bases). The CDR3 spans 13 residues. V lost 3 bases and J lost 4, with 9 bases in between. The germline V gene has CDR1 SGHTA and CDR2 FQGTGA. CDR3 sequence reads: CASSFFGGTEAFF. CDR3 nucleotide sequence: TGTGCCAGCAGCTTTTTCGGGGGCACTGAAGCTTTCTTT.

This chain uses TRBV6-1 with TRBJ2-3; the D is unclear. This CDR3 is built from 17 residues. The V and J ends lost 2 bases and 2 bases respectively, with 17 bases between them. CDR1 and CDR2 (germline): MNHNS, SASEGT. CDR3 coding DNA: TGTGCCAGCAGTGAATACGGCCCATCAGGCGTCACAGATACGCAGTATTTT. It yields the protein CASSEYGPSGVTDTQYF.

The sample holds a few counts of this clonotype. The rearrangement uses TRBV7-8 and TRBJ2-5; 7 bases map to TRBD1. The V gene's germline CDR1 is SGHVS and CDR2 FQNEAQ. This CDR3 is 12 amino acids long. J gave up 12 bases and V 0 bases, and 4 bases lay outside the gene matches. CDR3 sequence (DNA): TGTGCCAGCAGCTTAGCGGACAGGCGGGAGTACTTC. Translating it yields CASSLADRREYF. Looking up the rest from reference TRBV7-8 and TRBJ2-5 gives the full variable domain: GAGVSQSPRYKVAKRGQDVALRCDPISGHVSLFWYQQALGQGPEFLTYFQNEAQLDKSGLPSDRFFAERPEGSVSTLKIQRTQQEDSAVYLCASSLADRREYFGPGTRLLVL.

This clonotype showed up just a few times. The chain recombines TRBV7-3 with TRBJ1-1; D uncertain. CDR1 and CDR2 from the germline V gene are SGHTA and FQGTGA. Between the trimmed V and J ends, which lost 5 bases and 8 bases, there was a span of 18 bases. The CDR3 contains 14 residues. CDR3 residues: CASSPYGRESEAFF. CDR3 DNA: TGTGCCAGCAGCCCCTATGGGCGGGAATCAGAAGCTTTCTTT.

This clonotype was seen more than once but under ten times. The genes are TRBV12-3 or TRBV12-4 and TRBJ2-5; D is uncertain. The CDR3 length is 13 residues. V was clipped by 6 bases and J by 3 bases, with 11 bases between them. CDR3: CASSFGHKETQYF. CDR3 DNA sequence: TGTGCCAGCAGCTTCGGGCACAAAGAGACCCAGTACTTC.

This chain uses TRBV10-3 with TRBJ2-3; D is undetermined. The V gene lost 9 bases and the J gene lost 6 bases, with 16 bases spanning the gap. CDR3 size: 13 residues. CDR1 ENHRY and CDR2 SYGVKD come from the germline V gene. The CDR3 nucleotides are TGTGCCATGTCGACTCCTCCCCCCGATACGCAGTATTTT. Protein product: CAMSTPPPDTQYF.

In its sample, this clonotype was seen a few times. V gene TRBV12-3 or TRBV12-4 combines with J gene TRBJ1-1; no firm D call. Trimming cost V 7 bases and J 4 bases, with 19 bases left between them. This CDR3 is 15 amino acids long. The CDR3 nucleotides read TGTGCCAGCACTAGGGCCACAAAGGCGAGCACTGAAGCTTTCTTT. Translated, it gives CASTRATKASTEAFF.

The V gene is TRBV7-3, the J gene TRBJ1-1; TRBD1 aligns across 7 bases. This CDR3 has 14 amino acids. Looked up from germline, CDR1 is SGHTA and CDR2 is FQGTGA. J gave up 7 bases and V 5 bases, and 10 bases lay outside the gene matches. CDR3: CASSLTGAGGEAFF. CDR3 bases: TGTGCCAGCAGCCTCACAGGGGCGGGGGGTGAAGCTTTCTTT. Looking up the rest from reference TRBV7-3 and TRBJ1-1 gives the full variable domain: GAGVSQTPSNKVTEKGKYVELRCDPISGHTALYWYRQSLGQGPEFLIYFQGTGAADDSGLPNDRFFAVRPEGSVSTLKIQRTERGDSAVYLCASSLTGAGGEAFFGQGTRLTVV.

CDR3: CASSLGSPNTQYF. The DNA of the CDR3 is TGTGCCAGCAGCTTAGGGTCTCCGAATACGCAGTATTTT. The chain uses TRBV7-2 and TRBJ2-3; D is unresolved. The CDR3 extends over 13 amino acids. From germline, CDR1 is SGHTA and CDR2 FQGNSA. The germline V and J ends were trimmed by 1 base and 7 bases, with 9 bases remaining between them. Drawing the rest from reference TRBV7-2 and TRBJ2-3, the complete variable domain is GAGVSQSPSNKVTEKGKDVELRCDPISGHTALYWYRQSLGQGLEFLIYFQGNSAPDKSGLPSDRFSAERTGGSVSTLTIQRTQQEDSAVYLCASSLGSPNTQYFGPGTRLTVL.

This clonotype was seen ten or more times. J is TRBJ2-7 and V is TRBV12-3 or TRBV12-4; D might be TRBD2 (5 bases). The CDR3 extends over 14 amino acids. The V end lost 3 bases, the J end lost 3 bases, and 12 bases lay between the germline ends. This CDR3 is CASSFRGPRYEQYF. The CDR3 DNA sequence: TGTGCCAGCAGTTTCCGGGGTCCCCGCTACGAGCAGTACTTC.

This clonotype was found a few times. J is TRBJ2-5 and V is TRBV4-1; the D is unclear. Trimming shortened V by 3 bases and J by 1 base, and 15 bases separated the two germline ends. In germline, CDR1 is MGHRA, CDR2 YSYEKL. The CDR3 loop spans 16 amino acids. The CDR3 nucleotides are TGCGCCAGCAGCCAGTCTTTGGGTAGCAGCCAAGAGACCCAGTACTTC. Amino acids: CASSQSLGSSQETQYF.

This clonotype was observed a few times. The chain employs TRBV5-1 and TRBJ1-1; D call uncertain. Trimming pared 5 bases from V and 1 base from J, leaving 3 bases between. The CDR3 consists of 11 residues. CDR1 SGHRS and CDR2 YFSETQ come from the germline V gene. The CDR3 sequence is CASRENTEAFF. CDR3 DNA: TGCGCCAGCAGAGAGAACACTGAAGCTTTCTTT.

This clonotype showed up just a few times. This rearrangement joins TRBV7-9 to TRBJ2-5; the match to TRBD2 covers 16 bases. Germline V gene lookup returns CDR1 SEHNR and CDR2 FQNEAQ (reference sequence). This CDR3 has 18 amino acids. V dropped 1 base and J dropped 5; count of bases not matched to a gene: 7. CDR3 DNA: TGTGCCAGCAGCTTAGGAGGGACTAGCGGGAGGGCTTCGGAGACCCAGTACTTC. It codes for CASSLGGTSGRASETQYF.

A remark on this clonotype: A much larger clone lies one base from this, so it may be a read error. CDR3 protein: CASSQHGVRTGIYEQYF. For the CDR3, the DNA is TGCGCCAGCAGCCAACATGGGGTTCGGACGGGGATCTACGAGCAGTACTTC. The chain employs TRBV4-3 and TRBJ2-7; perhaps TRBD2 as D (5 bases). CDR1 is LGHNA and CDR2 is YSLEER in the germline V gene. CDR3 length equals 17 residues. Trimming removed 2 bases from V and 3 bases from J, with 20 bases in between.

This clonotype was counted only a few times. The chain links TRBV10-3 to TRBJ2-7, with D possibly matching TRBD2 (5 bases). This CDR3 spans 12 amino acids. Germline CDR1 reads ENHRY; CDR2 reads SYGVKD. V lost 4 bases and J lost 4, with 8 bases in between. The CDR3 nucleotides read TGTGCCATCAGTGCCCCGGGATACGAGCAGTACTTC. The encoded protein is CAISAPGYEQYF.

V gene TRBV20-1 combines with J gene TRBJ1-1; D gene unclear. This CDR3 contains 14 residues. Trimming left V 2 bases short and J 5 bases short, with 15 bases between. Germline CDR1 is DFQATT and CDR2 is SNEGSKA (reference sequence). This CDR3 reads CSARHSVAATEAFF. CDR3 coding DNA: TGCAGTGCTAGACACAGCGTAGCCGCGACTGAAGCTTTCTTT.

V is TRBV27 and J is TRBJ2-7, with 16 bases matching TRBD2. Looked up from germline, CDR1 is MNHEY and CDR2 is SMNVEV (reference sequence). J lost 4 bases, V lost 4 bases, and 10 bases had no gene match. CDR3 length: 18 residues. The CDR3 protein is CASSSSGLAGGRGYEQYF. CDR3 sequence (DNA): TGTGCCAGCAGTTCATCGGGACTAGCGGGAGGGCGAGGGTACGAGCAGTACTTC.

The rearrangement links TRBV4-3 to TRBJ2-7; the D is unclear. CDR1 is LGHNA and CDR2 is YSLEER in the germline V gene. CDR3 length: 15 residues. V gave up 1 base and J gave up 1 base, with 11 bases separating them. CDR3 nucleotides: TGCGCCAGCAGCCAAGCCCGTGGCATTTCCTACGAGCAGTACTTC. Its translation: CASSQARGISYEQYF.

This clonotype appeared a few times. The DNA for the CDR3 is TGTGCCAGCAGTTACGGCCTCCCCACAGGAGATACGCAGTATTTT. Its protein product is CASSYGLPTGDTQYF. This rearrangement joins TRBV6-6 to TRBJ2-3, with a possible D match to TRBD1 (5 bases). Germline V gene lookup returns CDR1 MNHNY and CDR2 SVGAGI (reference sequence). Trimming pared 2 bases from V and 5 bases from J, leaving 14 bases between. The CDR3 totals 15 residues.

The chain uses TRBV15 and TRBJ2-5, with D possibly matching TRBD2 (5 bases). The V gene's germline CDR1 is LNHNV and CDR2 YYDKDF (reference sequence). The CDR3 has 14 amino acids. Trimming cost V 3 bases and J 1 base, with 9 bases left between them. CDR3 coding DNA: TGTGCCACCAGCAGTGGACTGAGCCAAGAGACCCAGTACTTC. It specifies CATSSGLSQETQYF.